This TCR beta chain was found in a study of shared clonotypes between healthy human individuals. Turning to the study itself: Samples came from two female and a few male donors aged 18 to 49.

For every subset, genomic DNA was evenly distributed across several immunoSEQ plates. On sorted subsets, replicate PCRs used about 180 ng DNA, or tens of thousands of T cell genomes. Generated by immunoSEQ multiplex PCR, the TCRdb table keeps only in-frame clones and is missing some. The table has some 2 million clones, about 95% seen once. Germline V gives CDR1 SGHVS, CDR2 FQNEAQ. The trim removed 4 bases at V and 2 bases at J, leaving 5 bases unmatched. This CDR3 comprises 15 residues. In the naive CD8 group, cells lacked CD45RO and were positively selected for CCR7, so terminally differentiated effector memory CD45RA+ cells were left out.

V is TRBV7-8 and J is TRBJ2-1, with TRBD2 identical over 7 bases. This sequence originates from a man younger than 35 in good health. Sequenced sample: naive CD8+ T cells sorted from blood. The CDR3 loop is CASSSPGTTYNEQFF. The DNA for the CDR3 is TGTGCCAGCAGCTCCCCGGGGACTACCTACAATGAGCAGTTCTTC.